This T cell receptor beta chain was recovered during a study of cytomegalovirus exposure and HLA in healthy donors. Study as a whole: The roughly 130 validation repertoires used the same platform as the 500 to 700 first-cohort repertoires, a later analysis reported.

Among the roughly 110 subjects of the validation cohort, separate from the roughly 700-subject first cohort, were the donors. Data came from immunoSEQ multiplex PCR; TCRdb stores just in-frame clones and leaves some out. Among about 200,000 clones, 80% to 90% were seen once, and the ten largest hold over 0.95%. J gave up 2 bases and V 6 bases, and 10 bases lay outside the gene matches. Germline-derived CDR1 and CDR2 are MNHEY and SMNVEV (reference sequence). CDR3 size: 15 residues. The origin of this receptor is a young woman in good health and CMV-seronegative. Sequences were obtained from PBMCs. V usage is TRBV27 and J usage is TRBJ2-7; TRBD2 matches 7 bases. The CDR3 sequence is CASSLLASAAYEQYF. The CDR3 nucleotides are TGTGCCAGCAGCCTACTAGCGTCAGCGGCCTACGAGCAGTACTTC.